The clone carrying this T cell receptor (beta chain) was counted once. Its antigen is unidentified. The data originate from a study of shared clonotypes between healthy human individuals. The CDR3 spans 14 residues. In germline, CDR1 is MNHEY, CDR2 SVGAGI. Between the trimmed V and J ends, which lost 2 bases and 6 bases, there was a span of 14 bases. Positive CCR7 selection of CD45RO-negative cells yielded the naive CD8 cells, and terminally differentiated effector memory CD45RA+ cells were excluded. The donors, healthy adults who were HIV-negative, had experienced no recent acute infections or vaccinations. TCRdb's table, derived via immunoSEQ multiplex PCR, lists solely in-frame clones and lacks some. Here the sample spans about 800,000 clones, about 96% being singletons. Study-wide points: The sampled material consisted only of blood, and tissue repertoires are likely to differ. Estimated richness values were generally larger in naive subsets than in memory subsets. A few donors had around 5.2% of their naive CD4 clonotypes in common.

Sequencing was performed on naive CD8+ T cells sorted from blood. This receptor was taken from a man aged 30-40 years in good health. This sequence joins TRBV6-5 and TRBJ2-7, with D possibly being TRBD1 (5 bases). This CDR3 reads CASSYAAGKGEQYF. Here the CDR3 DNA reads TGTGCCAGCAGTTACGCTGCAGGGAAGGGCGAGCAGTACTTC.